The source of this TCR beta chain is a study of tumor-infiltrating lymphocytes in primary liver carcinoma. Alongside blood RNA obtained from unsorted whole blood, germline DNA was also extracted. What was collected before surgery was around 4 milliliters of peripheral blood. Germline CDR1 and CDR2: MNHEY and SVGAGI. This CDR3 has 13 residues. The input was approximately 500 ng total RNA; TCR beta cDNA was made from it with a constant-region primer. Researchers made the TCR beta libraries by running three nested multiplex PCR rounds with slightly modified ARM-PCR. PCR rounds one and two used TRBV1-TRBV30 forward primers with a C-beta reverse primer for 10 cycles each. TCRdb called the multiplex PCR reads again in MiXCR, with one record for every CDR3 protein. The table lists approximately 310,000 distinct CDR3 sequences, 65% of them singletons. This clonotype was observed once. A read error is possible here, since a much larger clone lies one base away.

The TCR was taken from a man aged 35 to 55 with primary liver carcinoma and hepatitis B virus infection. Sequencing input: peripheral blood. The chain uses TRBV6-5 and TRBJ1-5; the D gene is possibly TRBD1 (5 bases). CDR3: CASRRTSNKPQHF. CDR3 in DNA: TGTGCCAGCAGGCGGACATCCAATAAGCCCCAGCATTTT.